This note documents a single T cell receptor (beta chain) sequence. The antigen is undetermined. Primers used in a second PCR of about 6 to 12 cycles were a sample-barcoded 5' primer and a J-beta primer mix. MiXCR, run by TCRdb on the 5' RACE reads, gives a single entry per CDR3 protein. The sample shows 540,000 or so distinct CDR3 sequences, 45% to 55% of them seen only once. The sample originates from a study of blood T cells in healthy people across ages. The study, taken as a whole, reports: Age brought a roughly linear fall in TCR beta diversity measured per million T cells.

The CDR3 extends over 15 amino acids. Trimming cost V 3 bases and J 1 base; bases outside gene matches: 3. Material for sequencing was blood. This sequence was found in a man older than 75 in good health. This rearrangement joins TRBV12-3 or TRBV12-4 to TRBJ1-1; 9 bases agree with TRBD1. CDR3 protein: CASSLWGQGNTEAFF. Written as DNA, the CDR3 is TGTGCCAGCAGTTTGTGGGGACAGGGGAACACTGAAGCTTTCTTT.